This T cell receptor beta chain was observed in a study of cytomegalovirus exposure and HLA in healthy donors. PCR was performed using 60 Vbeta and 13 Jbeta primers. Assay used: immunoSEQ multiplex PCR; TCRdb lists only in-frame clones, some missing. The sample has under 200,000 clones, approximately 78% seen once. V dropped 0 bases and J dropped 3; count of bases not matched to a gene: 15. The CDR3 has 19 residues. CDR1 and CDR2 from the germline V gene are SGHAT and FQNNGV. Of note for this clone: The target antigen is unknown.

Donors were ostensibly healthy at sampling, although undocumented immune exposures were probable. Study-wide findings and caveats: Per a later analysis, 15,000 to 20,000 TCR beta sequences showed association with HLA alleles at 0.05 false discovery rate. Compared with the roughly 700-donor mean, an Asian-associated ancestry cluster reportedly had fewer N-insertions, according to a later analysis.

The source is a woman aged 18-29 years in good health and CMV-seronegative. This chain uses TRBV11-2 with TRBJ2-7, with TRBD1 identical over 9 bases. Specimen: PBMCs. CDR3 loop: CASSLDRDRASLGSYEQYF. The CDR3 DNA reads TGTGCCAGCAGCTTAGATCGGGACAGGGCCTCCCTTGGAAGCTACGAGCAGTACTTC.